The 20 T cell receptor beta chains in this list originate from one sample, sequenced in a study of T cells after yellow fever vaccination. TCRdb passed the 5' RACE reads through MiXCR, listing each CDR3 protein once. The data contain about 630,000 distinct CDR3 sequences, approximately 13% of them singletons. Sample: PBMCs, taken on the day of the yellow fever booster vaccination. These receptors all stem from a man in his thirties or forties who received the YFV17D yellow fever vaccine.

This clonotype was seen only a few times. The rearrangement uses TRBV3-1 and TRBJ1-1, with D perhaps matching TRBD1 (5 bases). V was shortened by 2 bases and J by 2 bases, with 12 bases between the two germline ends. CDR1 and CDR2 from the germline V gene are LGHDT and YNNKEL (reference sequence). The CDR3 is 15 residues long. The CDR3 bases are TGTGCCAGCAGCCAATGGTTCCAGGGTAACACTGAAGCTTTCTTT. It yields the protein CASSQWFQGNTEAFF. The whole variable domain, filled in from reference TRBV3-1 and TRBJ1-1, reads DTAVSQTPKYLVTQMGNDKSIKCEQNLGHDTMYWYKQDSKKFLKIMFSYNNKELIINETVPNRFSPKSPDKAHLNLHINSLELGDSAVYFCASSQWFQGNTEAFFGQGTRLTVV.

This clonotype was recorded a few times. The chain links TRBV20-1 to TRBJ2-5; perhaps TRBD2 as D (7 bases). Germline CDR1 and CDR2: DFQATT and SNEGSKA (reference sequence). The CDR3 is 13 residues long. V gave up 5 bases and J gave up 5 bases, with 15 bases separating them. CDR3 amino acids: CSAPTGGGETQYF. CDR3 nucleotide sequence: TGCAGTGCTCCGACGGGGGGCGGTGAGACCCAGTACTTC.

This clonotype was detected only a few times. The V gene is TRBV2, the J gene TRBJ2-2, with TRBD1 matching over 10 bases. Per germline, CDR1 SNHLY and CDR2 FYNNEI. V lost 6 bases and J lost 4; bases outside the gene matches: 14. The CDR3 runs to 18 residues. The CDR3 coding sequence is TGTGCCAGCAGGGTAGACGACAGGGGGCCTCTTAGCACCGGGGAGCTGTTTTTT. Encoded protein: CASRVDDRGPLSTGELFF.

This clonotype has at least ten counts. At one of its ends the junction is not consistent with the germline gene, which may arise from a read error. CDR3 region: CASSLERPGNAGELFF. DNA for the CDR3: TGTGCCAGCAGCTTAGAGAGGCCCGGGAACGCCGGGGAGCTGTTTTTT. The rearrangement joins TRBV7-2 to TRBJ2-2; tentative D call: TRBD2 (5 bases). From germline, CDR1 is SGHTA and CDR2 FQGNSA. This CDR3 region has 16 residues. Drawing the rest from reference TRBV7-2 and TRBJ2-2, the complete variable domain is GAGVSQSPSNKVTEKGKDVELRCDPISGHTALYWYRQSLGQGLEFLIYFQGNSAPDKSGLPSDRFSAERTGGSVSTLTIQRTQQEDSAVYLCASSLERPGNAGELFFGEGSRLTVL.

This clonotype has a handful of counts. V and J are TRBV15 and TRBJ2-1, with TRBD2 matching over 7 bases. The CDR3 is 17 amino acids. Losses at the gene ends were 3 bases for V and 6 bases for J; bases not matched to a gene: 14. Germline CDR1 and CDR2: LNHNV and YYDKDF (reference sequence). The CDR3 here is CATSSNPRAGAGNEQFF. The CDR3 nucleotides are TGTGCCACCAGCAGTAACCCGCGGGCGGGAGCGGGCAATGAGCAGTTCTTC.

The chain joins TRBV5-1 to TRBJ2-7, with 8 bases matching TRBD1. Germline V gene sequence: CDR1 SGHRS, CDR2 YFSETQ. This CDR3 is built from 15 residues. The V gene end was trimmed by 3 bases and the J gene end by 2 bases; junction bases not matched to a gene: 7. The CDR3 region has the DNA TGCGCCAGCAGCTACCCCGAGACAGGGGCCTACGAGCAGTACTTC. It specifies CASSYPETGAYEQYF. Full variable domain (missing parts from reference TRBV5-1 and TRBJ2-7): KAGVTQTPRYLIKTRGQQVTLSCSPISGHRSVSWYQQTPGQGLQFLFEYFSETQRNKGNFPGRFSGRQFSNSRSEMNVSTLELGDSALYLCASSYPETGAYEQYFGPGTRLTVT.

This clonotype was seen repeatedly, ten times or more. The chain has TRBV6-6 and TRBJ2-1; no reliable D call. The V and J ends lost 5 bases and 5 bases respectively, with 1 base between them. Germline CDR1 and CDR2: MNHNY and SVGAGI (reference sequence). The CDR3 sequence is 10 residues long. This chain's CDR3 is CASSNNEQFF. The CDR3 DNA sequence: TGTGCCAGCAGTAACAATGAGCAGTTCTTC.

This clonotype was seen at least ten times. This rearrangement joins TRBV12-3 or TRBV12-4 to TRBJ2-7; D call uncertain. The CDR3 is 15 residues long. V was cut by 5 bases and J by 4 bases, with 18 bases left in between. CDR3 bases: TGTGCCAGCAGTGACCAGGAGAGCAAGGTATACGAGCAGTACTTC. Residues: CASSDQESKVYEQYF.

The sample holds a few counts of this clonotype. The chain is built from TRBV7-2 and TRBJ2-7, with 13 positions matching TRBD2. This CDR3 is 17 amino acids long. The germline CDR1 and CDR2 sequences are SGHTA and FQGNSA. Trimming at V came to 5 bases and at J to 5 bases, leaving 12 bases not matched to a gene. The CDR3, as DNA: TGTGCCAGCAGCCTAAACTCAGGACTAGCGGGAGCGGACGAGCAGTACTTC. Protein: CASSLNSGLAGADEQYF.

This clonotype was detected only a few times. This sequence joins TRBV7-2 and TRBJ2-7; TRBD2 aligns across 10 bases. Germline V gives CDR1 SGHTA, CDR2 FQGNSA. The CDR3 extends over 16 amino acids. J gave up 4 bases and V 5 bases, and 11 bases lay outside the gene matches. CDR3 loop: CASSHGGTSDFYEQYF. CDR3 nucleotides: TGTGCCAGCAGCCACGGAGGGACTAGCGACTTTTACGAGCAGTACTTC.

The chain recombines TRBV19 with TRBJ2-5; D not resolved. Between the trimmed V and J ends, which lost 8 bases and 4 bases, there was a span of 17 bases. The germline CDR1 and CDR2 sequences are LNHDA and SQIVND (reference sequence). The CDR3 is made up of 14 amino acids. CDR3 region: CASSTSQSRETQYF. CDR3 bases: TGTGCCAGTTCGACATCACAATCGCGAGAGACCCAGTACTTC.

V and J are TRBV3-1 and TRBJ2-7; TRBD2 might be the D (6 bases). Germline V gene lookup returns CDR1 LGHDT and CDR2 YNNKEL (reference sequence). Trimming pared 4 bases from V and 4 bases from J, leaving 11 bases between. The CDR3 extends over 13 amino acids. CDR3 amino acids: CASSLLEGYEQYF. The CDR3 DNA reads as TGTGCCAGCAGCCTGTTGGAGGGGTACGAGCAGTACTTC.

This chain joins TRBV12-3 or TRBV12-4 and TRBJ2-3; TRBD2 might be the D (6 bases). The CDR3 contains 16 residues. V was trimmed by 6 bases and J by 1 base, leaving 17 bases between them. The DNA of the CDR3 is TGTGCCAGCAGCCCTGCGGGGCGGGTCCGCACAGATACGCAGTATTTT. This encodes CASSPAGRVRTDTQYF.

The genes are TRBV7-6 and TRBJ2-7; D might be TRBD1 or TRBD2, each matching 6 bases. Trimming took 5 bases from V and 2 from J, leaving 13 bases between them. This CDR3 is built from 14 residues. Germline CDR1 and CDR2: SGHVS and FNYEAQ. The CDR3, as DNA: TGTGCCAGCAGCGGGTGGCGGGACACCTACGAGCAGTACTTC. Encoded protein: CASSGWRDTYEQYF.

There are a few counts of this clonotype. The rearrangement uses TRBV5-1 and TRBJ1-4; no firm D call. Deletions cut 0 bases from V and 0 bases from J, with 9 bases between. This CDR3 has 16 amino acids. Looked up from germline, CDR1 is SGHRS and CDR2 is YFSETQ. The CDR3 protein is CASSLVLQATNEKLFF. CDR3 sequence (DNA): TGCGCCAGCAGCTTGGTCTTACAAGCAACTAATGAAAAACTGTTTTTT.

This chain connects TRBV3-1 to TRBJ2-4, with 9 bases lining up with TRBD2. V was clipped by 2 bases and J by 0 bases; unmatched bases: 14. Germline V gene lookup returns CDR1 LGHDT and CDR2 YNNKEL (reference sequence). The CDR3 is 20 residues long. The CDR3 DNA sequence: TGTGCCAGCAGCCAAATTGCGGGAGGGCCCTCAGCCCTAGCCAAAAACATTCAGTACTTC. Its protein is CASSQIAGGPSALAKNIQYF.

The rearrangement uses TRBV4-3 and TRBJ2-7; TRBD1 is a possible D gene (6 bases). CDR3 length: 16 amino acids. CDR1 is LGHNA, CDR2 YSLEER, per germline. Trimming removed 0 bases from V and 5 bases from J, with 17 bases in between. CDR3 in DNA: TGCGCCAGCAGCCAAGAATTGGACAGCCTCCCCCACGAGCAGTACTTC. Protein product: CASSQELDSLPHEQYF.

Details on this clonotype: Given a much more abundant clone one base away, this may be a read error. This chain uses TRBV6-1 with TRBJ2-2, with TRBD1 identical over 9 bases. The CDR3 loop spans 18 amino acids. Germline CDR1 is MNHNS and CDR2 is SASEGT. This CDR3 is CASIPIGTGRGNTGEQFF. DNA of the CDR3: TGTGCCAGCATCCCAATCGGGACAGGGAGGGGGAACACCGGGGAGCAGTTTTTT.

V usage is TRBV10-2 and J usage is TRBJ2-1, with unresolved D. The CDR3 covers 11 residues. V was clipped by 3 bases and J by 7 bases, with 4 bases between them. The germline CDR1 and CDR2 sequences are WSHSY and SAAADI. CDR3 residues: CASSDRNEQFF. DNA of the CDR3: TGCGCCAGCAGTGATCGGAATGAGCAGTTCTTC.

The J gene is TRBJ2-2, the V gene TRBV12-3 or TRBV12-4, with a possible D match to TRBD2 (7 bases). The CDR3 length is 15 residues. V lost 3 bases to trimming and J lost 5 bases, with 13 bases between them. CDR3 loop: CASSFIQGGTGELFF. The DNA of the CDR3 is TGTGCCAGCAGTTTCATACAGGGAGGGACCGGGGAGCTGTTTTTT.